These T cell receptor beta chains were read from a single sample in a study of CD8 T cells in Susac syndrome. TCRdb re-derived calls from the immunoSEQ multiplex PCR reads in MiXCR, one entry per CDR3 protein. The table includes 150,000 or so distinct CDR3 sequences, 92% detected once. Sequencing was carried out using CD4+ T cells from PBMCs. These receptor sequences come from a human donor in good health. Both conserved end residues are part of each CDR3. A D gene is named only where the DNA matches it firmly. Clone size appears in some rows only: once, few, many, or a class for an expanded clone.

j_call clone_size d_call v_call cdr3_aa cdr3_nt
TRBJ2-7 . . TRBV5-4 CASSPVGADYEQYF TGTGCCAGCAGCCCTGTAGGCGCAGATTACGAGCAGTACTTC
TRBJ2-3 once . TRBV6-2/TRBV6-3 CASSYPPGRGTDTQYF TGTGCCAGCAGTTACCCGCCCGGCCGAGGTACAGATACGCAGTATTTT
TRBJ2-2 . TRBD1 TRBV6-6 CASRAGTGVPGELFF TGTGCCAGCAGAGCCGGGACAGGGGTGCCCGGGGAGCTGTTTTTT
TRBJ1-4 . . TRBV27 CASSSMGQLNEKLFF TGTGCCAGCAGTTCGATGGGACAACTTAATGAAAAACTGTTTTTT
TRBJ2-7 . . TRBV7-2 CASSPRGVDPQEQYF TGTGCCAGCAGCCCTCGAGGGGTGGACCCCCAGGAGCAGTACTTC
TRBJ2-7 . TRBD1 TRBV3-1 CASSQEGTGVYEQYF TGTGCCAGCAGCCAAGAGGGGACAGGAGTCTACGAGCAGTACTTC
TRBJ1-5 once . TRBV7-2 CASSLTAAQPQHF TGTGCCAGCAGCTTAACCGCGGCTCAGCCCCAGCATTTT
TRBJ1-6 . TRBD1 TRBV12-3/TRBV12-4 CASSSPQGVNSPLHF TGTGCCAGCAGTTCCCCCCAGGGGGTCAATTCACCCCTCCACTTT
TRBJ2-7 . . TRBV4-1 CASSFPGSEQYF TGCGCCAGCAGTTTCCCAGGGAGTGAGCAGTACTTC
TRBJ1-1 . . TRBV6-4 CASSDSKGGITEAFF TGTGCCAGCAGTGACTCGAAAGGGGGGATCACTGAAGCTTTCTTT
TRBJ1-4 . . TRBV18 CASSPRGTATNEKLFF TGTGCCAGCTCACCACGGGGGACTGCAACTAATGAAAAACTGTTTTTT
TRBJ1-6 . TRBD1 TRBV5-1 CASSLGTGGSSPLHF TGCGCCAGCAGCTTGGGGACAGGGGGCAGTTCACCCCTCCACTTT
TRBJ2-7 . . TRBV6-5 CATYDRISYEQYF TGTGCCACGTATGACAGAATCTCCTACGAGCAGTACTTC
TRBJ2-7 . . TRBV15 CATSRIGVSYEQYF TGTGCCACCAGCAGAATTGGGGTCTCCTACGAGCAGTACTTC
TRBJ2-2 . . TRBV7-2 CASSLATRTGELFF TGTGCCAGCAGCTTAGCGACTAGGACCGGGGAGCTGTTTTTT
TRBJ2-3 . TRBD1 TRBV4-1 CASSQDGTGMAQYF TGCGCCAGCAGCCAAGACGGGACAGGGATGGCGCAGTATTTT
TRBJ1-5 once . TRBV20-1 CSARDPGSQPQHF TGCAGTGCTAGAGACCCAGGGAGTCAGCCCCAGCATTTT
TRBJ2-2 . . TRBV29-1 CSVGRAAGELFF TGCAGCGTGGGGCGGGCGGCCGGGGAGCTGTTTTTT
TRBJ1-1 . . TRBV7-9 CASSLEANTEAFF TGTGCCAGCAGCTTAGAGGCCAACACTGAAGCTTTCTTT
TRBJ1-6 . TRBD1 TRBV3-1 CASSQEGDRDSPLHF TGTGCCAGCAGCCAAGAAGGGGACAGGGATTCACCCCTCCACTTT
TRBJ2-2 . . TRBV5-4 CASRRQAEGGELFF TGTGCCAGCAGACGTCAAGCTGAGGGCGGGGAGCTGTTTTTT
TRBJ1-5 . TRBD1 TRBV20-1 CSARERQGHQPQHF TGCAGTGCTAGAGAGAGACAGGGCCATCAGCCCCAGCATTTT
TRBJ2-5 . . TRBV28 CASSERDFLPYF TGTGCCAGCAGTGAACGGGACTTCTTACCGTACTTC
TRBJ1-5 . . TRBV11-2 CASSSGVGGKPQHF TGTGCCAGCAGCTCCGGAGTGGGGGGAAAGCCCCAGCATTTT
TRBJ1-6 . . TRBV30 CAWSARYPPLHF TGTGCCTGGAGCGCCCGATATCCACCCCTCCACTTT
TRBJ2-7 . . TRBV20-1 CSARVPPAAPGEQYF TGCAGTGCTAGAGTACCTCCAGCGGCTCCTGGAGAGCAGTACTTC
TRBJ2-3 . TRBD2 TRBV20-1 CSASGRLAVSTDTQYF TGCAGTGCTAGTGGGAGGCTAGCGGTTAGCACAGATACGCAGTATTTT
TRBJ2-7 . TRBD2 TRBV7-9 CASSLGWASGGSLYEQYF TGTGCCAGCAGCTTAGGGTGGGCTAGCGGGGGAAGCCTCTACGAGCAGTACTTC
TRBJ2-2 . . TRBV29-1 CSVKSWGDSNTGELFF TGCAGCGTCAAATCCTGGGGAGATTCGAACACCGGGGAGCTGTTTTTT
TRBJ2-2 . . TRBV30 CAWGFWAGSTHTNTGGLFF TGTGCCTGGGGATTTTGGGCCGGATCCACACACACTAACACCGGGGGGCTGTTTTTT
TRBJ2-5 . . TRBV24-1 CATSGELETQYF TGTGCCACCAGTGGAGAATTGGAGACCCAGTACTTC
TRBJ1-1 . . TRBV19 CASSHGTMNTEAFF TGTGCCAGTAGCCATGGGACCATGAACACTGAAGCTTTCTTT
TRBJ2-7 . TRBD2 TRBV7-2 CASSLVGTRGEQYF TGTGCCAGCAGCTTAGTGGGGACTAGAGGCGAGCAGTACTTC
TRBJ1-5 . TRBD1 TRBV10-3 CAISESTGQGRQPQHF TGTGCCATCAGTGAGTCGACGGGACAGGGACGCCAGCCCCAGCATTTT
TRBJ2-7 . . TRBV6-6 CASSLTDSSYEQYF TGTGCCAGCAGTTTAACGGACAGTTCCTACGAGCAGTACTTC
TRBJ1-6 . TRBD1 TRBV6-5 CASSYSLTGGSPLHF TGTGCCAGCAGTTACTCACTGACAGGGGGCTCACCCCTCCACTTT
TRBJ2-7 . . TRBV20-1 CSASPGFLEQYF TGCAGTGCTAGTCCCGGGTTTCTCGAGCAGTACTTC
TRBJ2-2 . . TRBV5-1 CASSSPTGPNTGELFF TGCGCCAGCAGCTCTCCAACCGGGCCGAACACCGGGGAGCTGTTTTTT
TRBJ2-5 . TRBD2 TRBV3-1 CATDLTREGETQYF TGTGCCACCGATCTCACAAGGGAGGGAGAGACCCAGTACTTC
TRBJ1-5 few . TRBV24-1 CATSDPRVNQPQHF TGTGCCACCAGTGACCCTAGGGTGAATCAGCCCCAGCATTTT
TRBJ2-5 . TRBD1 TRBV5-4 CASSRTGAGETQYF TGTGCCAGCAGCCGGACAGGGGCCGGAGAGACCCAGTACTTC
TRBJ2-1 once TRBD2 TRBV7-2 CASSLERTSGGDEQFF TGTGCCAGCAGCTTAGAAAGGACTAGCGGGGGAGATGAGCAGTTCTTC
TRBJ2-7 . . TRBV10-3 CAILPRSSYEQYF TGTGCCATCTTGCCCAGGAGCTCCTACGAGCAGTACTTC
TRBJ1-1 once TRBD1 TRBV27 CASSTQGAAFF TGTGCCAGCAGCACACAGGGGGCAGCTTTCTTT
TRBJ2-1 . TRBD2 TRBV19 CASRALAGFYNEQFF TGTGCCAGTAGAGCCCTAGCGGGATTTTACAATGAGCAGTTCTTC
TRBJ1-5 . . TRBV6-1 CASSDWGNHQPQHF TGTGCCAGCAGTGACTGGGGTAATCATCAGCCCCAGCATTTT
TRBJ2-5 . . TRBV5-1 CASRDPRVRETQYF TGCGCCAGCAGGGACCCCAGGGTACGGGAGACCCAGTACTTC
TRBJ2-1 . . TRBV27 CASSLLGAPHNEQFF TGTGCCAGCAGTTTATTAGGGGCGCCCCACAATGAGCAGTTCTTC
TRBJ2-3 . . TRBV5-4 CASSLRTLVGTVDTQYF TGTGCCAGCAGCTTAAGGACGTTGGTGGGGACGGTAGATACGCAGTATTTT
TRBJ2-5 . TRBD2 TRBV18 CASSVRTSGTGETQYF TGTGCCAGCTCAGTCCGGACTAGCGGGACCGGAGAGACCCAGTACTTC